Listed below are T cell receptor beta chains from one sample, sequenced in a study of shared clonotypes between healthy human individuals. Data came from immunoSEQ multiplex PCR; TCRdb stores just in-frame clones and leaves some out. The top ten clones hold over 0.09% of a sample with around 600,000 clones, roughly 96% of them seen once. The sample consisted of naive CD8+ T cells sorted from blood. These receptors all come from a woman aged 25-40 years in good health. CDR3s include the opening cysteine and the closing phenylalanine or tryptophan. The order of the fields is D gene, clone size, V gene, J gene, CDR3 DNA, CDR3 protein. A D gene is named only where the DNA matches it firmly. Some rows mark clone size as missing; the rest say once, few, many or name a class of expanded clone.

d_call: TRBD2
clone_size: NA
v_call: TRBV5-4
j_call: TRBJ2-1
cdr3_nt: TGTGCCAGCACCCCGGGGACTAGCGTCAATGAGCAGTTCTTC
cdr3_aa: CASTPGTSVNEQFF

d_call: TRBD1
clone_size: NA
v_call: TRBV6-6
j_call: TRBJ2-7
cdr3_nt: TGTGCCAGCAGTGGCGGGACAGGGGGCTACGAGCAGTACTTC
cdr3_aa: CASSGGTGGYEQYF

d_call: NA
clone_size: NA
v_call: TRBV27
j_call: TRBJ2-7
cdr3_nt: TGTGCCAGCAGTTTAGGGGCATCCTACGAGCAGTACTTC
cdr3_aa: CASSLGASYEQYF

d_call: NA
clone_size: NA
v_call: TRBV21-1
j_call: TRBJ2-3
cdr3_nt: TGTGCCAGCATGAACGACGACGGGTGGACTAGCGGGAGGTCGGATACGCAGTATTTT
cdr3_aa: CASMNDDGWTSGRSDTQYF

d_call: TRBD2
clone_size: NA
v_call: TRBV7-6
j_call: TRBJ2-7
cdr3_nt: TGTGCCAGCAGCCAAGCGGGAGGGCCCCTCTACGAGCAGTACTTC
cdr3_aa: CASSQAGGPLYEQYF

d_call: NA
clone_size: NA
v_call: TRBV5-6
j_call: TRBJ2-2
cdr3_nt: TGTGCCAGCAGCTTGGCAGGGAAAACCGGGGAGCTGTTTTTT
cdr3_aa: CASSLAGKTGELFF

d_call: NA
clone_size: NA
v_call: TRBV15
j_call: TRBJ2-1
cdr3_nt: TGTGCCACCAGCAGAGATGGAGGGAGCTCCTACAATGAGCAGTTCTTC
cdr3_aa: CATSRDGGSSYNEQFF

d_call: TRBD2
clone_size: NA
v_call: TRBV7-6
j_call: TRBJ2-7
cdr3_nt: TGTGCCAGCAGCGCCGGCACTAGCGCGACCTCCTACGAGCAGTACTTC
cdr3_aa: CASSAGTSATSYEQYF

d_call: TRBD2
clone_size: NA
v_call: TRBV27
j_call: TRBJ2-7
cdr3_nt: TGTGCCAGCAGTTTAGGAAGCGGGACTTACGAGCAGTACTTC
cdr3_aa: CASSLGSGTYEQYF

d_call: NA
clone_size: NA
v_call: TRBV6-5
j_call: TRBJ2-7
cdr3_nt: TGTGCCAGCAGTTACTCGGGAGGGGGCGACGAGCAGTACTTC
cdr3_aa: CASSYSGGGDEQYF

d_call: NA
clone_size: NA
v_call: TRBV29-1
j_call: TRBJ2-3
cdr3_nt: TGCAGCGAACTACACAGCACAGATACGCAGTATTTT
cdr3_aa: CSELHSTDTQYF

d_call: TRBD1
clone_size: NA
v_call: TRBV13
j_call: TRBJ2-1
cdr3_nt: TGTGCCAGCAGCTTCACTGGGACAGGGGGTTTGTTTGAGCAGTTCTTC
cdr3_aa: CASSFTGTGGLFEQFF

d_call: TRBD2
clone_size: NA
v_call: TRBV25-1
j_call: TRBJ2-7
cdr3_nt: TGTGCCAGCAGTGAATTCTTAGGACTAGCGGGAGATTTTTACGAGCAGTACTTC
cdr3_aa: CASSEFLGLAGDFYEQYF

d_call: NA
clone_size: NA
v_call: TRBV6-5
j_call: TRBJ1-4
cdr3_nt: TGTGCCAGCAGTTACTCGCCGGGGTTGGATGAAAAACTGTTTTTT
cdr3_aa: CASSYSPGLDEKLFF

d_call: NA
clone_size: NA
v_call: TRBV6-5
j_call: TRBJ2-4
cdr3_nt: TGTGCCACTTCGCTGGAGCTAACTCTAAACATTCAGTACTTC
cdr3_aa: CATSLELTLNIQYF

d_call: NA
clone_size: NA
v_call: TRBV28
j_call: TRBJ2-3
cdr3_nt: TGTGCCAGCAGTTTTACAGTCACAGATACGCAGTATTTT
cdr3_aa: CASSFTVTDTQYF

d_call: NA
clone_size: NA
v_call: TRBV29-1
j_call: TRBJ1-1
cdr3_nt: TGCAGCGTTCGTCAGGGAAACACTGAAGCTTTCTTT
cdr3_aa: CSVRQGNTEAFF

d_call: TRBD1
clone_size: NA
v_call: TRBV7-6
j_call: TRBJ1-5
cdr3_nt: TGTGCCAGCAGCTTAGACAGGGGTGGAATGAATCAGCCCCAGCATTTT
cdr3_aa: CASSLDRGGMNQPQHF

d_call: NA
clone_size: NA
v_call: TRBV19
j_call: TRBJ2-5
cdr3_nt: TGTGCCAGTAGCACTTACACGGAAGAGACCCAGTACTTC
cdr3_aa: CASSTYTEETQYF

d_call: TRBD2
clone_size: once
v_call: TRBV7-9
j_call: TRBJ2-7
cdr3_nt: TGTGCCAGCAGCGCCATGGGGGGGAGGGCCTACGAGCAGTACTTC
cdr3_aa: CASSAMGGRAYEQYF

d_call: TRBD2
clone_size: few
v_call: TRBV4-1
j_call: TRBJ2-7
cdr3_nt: TGCGCCAGCAGCCACGGGACTAGCGGGAGTGGCTACGAGCAGTACTTC
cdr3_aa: CASSHGTSGSGYEQYF

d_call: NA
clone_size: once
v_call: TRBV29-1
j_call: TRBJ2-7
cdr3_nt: TGCAGCGTTGAAATGGCAGCTGAAAGCTCCTACGAGCAGTACTTC
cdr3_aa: CSVEMAAESSYEQYF

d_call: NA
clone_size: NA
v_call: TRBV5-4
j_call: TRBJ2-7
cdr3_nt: TGTGCCAGCAGCTTGGCTCCGGGTCCCCTACGAGCAGTACAGCAGTACTTC
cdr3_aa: CASSLAPGPLRAVQQYF

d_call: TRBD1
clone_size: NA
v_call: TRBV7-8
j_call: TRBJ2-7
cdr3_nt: TGTGCCAGCAGCTTACCAGGACAGGGCGGCTCCTACGAGCAGTACTTC
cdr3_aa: CASSLPGQGGSYEQYF

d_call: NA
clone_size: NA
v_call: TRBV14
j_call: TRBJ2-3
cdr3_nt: TGTGCCAGCAGCCAAGTAGCCGGGGGCGAGGGATCAGATACGCAGTATTTT
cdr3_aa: CASSQVAGGEGSDTQYF

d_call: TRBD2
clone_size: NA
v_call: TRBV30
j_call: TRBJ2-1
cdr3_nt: TGTGCCTGGAGTTGGGGGACTAGCGGCTACAATGAGCAGTTCTTC
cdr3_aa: CAWSWGTSGYNEQFF

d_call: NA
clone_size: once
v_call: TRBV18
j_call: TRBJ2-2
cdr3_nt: TGTGCCAGCTCTTTAGCTTCCGGGGAGCTGTTTTTT
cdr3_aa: CASSLASGELFF

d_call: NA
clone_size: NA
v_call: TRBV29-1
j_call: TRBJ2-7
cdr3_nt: TGCAGCGTTCGGGGTGGGACTCAATTATACGAGCAGTACTTC
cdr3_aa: CSVRGGTQLYEQYF

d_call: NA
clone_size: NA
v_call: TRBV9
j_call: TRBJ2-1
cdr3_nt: TGTGCCAGCAGCGTAGATCCAGGGGCGTACAATGAGCAGTTCTTC
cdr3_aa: CASSVDPGAYNEQFF

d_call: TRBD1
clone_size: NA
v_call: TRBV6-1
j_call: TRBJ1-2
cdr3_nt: TGTGCCAGCAGTGGAGAAGGGACAGGGGGAACTCAGAACTATGGCTACACCTTC
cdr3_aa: CASSGEGTGGTQNYGYTF

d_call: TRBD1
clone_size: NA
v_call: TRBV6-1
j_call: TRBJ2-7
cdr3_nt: TGTGCCAGCAGTGAATCCGGGACAGGTAACTACGAGCAGTACTTC
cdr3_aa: CASSESGTGNYEQYF

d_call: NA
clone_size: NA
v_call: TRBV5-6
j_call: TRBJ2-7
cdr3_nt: TGTGCCAGCAGCCTAGGGGACTCAGCCTACGAGCAGTACTTC
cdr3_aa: CASSLGDSAYEQYF

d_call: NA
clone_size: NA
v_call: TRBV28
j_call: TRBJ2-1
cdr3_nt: TGTGCCAGCAGTTCCTCGGGCGGGACAATGCGGGGCAATGAGCAGTTCTTC
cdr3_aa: CASSSSGGTMRGNEQFF

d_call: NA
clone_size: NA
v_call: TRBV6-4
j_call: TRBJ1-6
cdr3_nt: TGTGCCAGCAGTGACTCGGTCGGTTCACCCCTCCACTTT
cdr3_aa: CASSDSVGSPLHF

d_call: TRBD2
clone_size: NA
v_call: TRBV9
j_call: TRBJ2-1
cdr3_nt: TGTGCCAGCAGCCAGAGCGGGAGCTCCTACAATGAGCAGTTCTTC
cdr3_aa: CASSQSGSSYNEQFF

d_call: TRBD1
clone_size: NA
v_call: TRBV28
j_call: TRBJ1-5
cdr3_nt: TGTGCCAGCAGTACCGGACGGGACAGGGGTCAGCCCCAGCATTTT
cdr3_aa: CASSTGRDRGQPQHF

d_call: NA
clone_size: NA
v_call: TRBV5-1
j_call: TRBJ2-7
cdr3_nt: TGCGCCAGCAGCCCTGACACCTCCTACGAGCAGTACTTC
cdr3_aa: CASSPDTSYEQYF

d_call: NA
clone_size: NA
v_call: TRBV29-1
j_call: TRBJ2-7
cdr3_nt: TGCAGCGTGGGGGTCAGCTACTACGAGCAGTACTTC
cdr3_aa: CSVGVSYYEQYF

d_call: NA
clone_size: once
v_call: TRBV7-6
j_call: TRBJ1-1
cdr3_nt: TGTGCCAGCAGCTCAGAAGCAGGCATGAACACTGAAGCTTTCTTT
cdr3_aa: CASSSEAGMNTEAFF

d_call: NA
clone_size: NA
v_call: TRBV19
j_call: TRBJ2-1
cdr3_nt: TGTGCCAGTAACCCGGGGGAGTATAATGAGCAGTTCTTC
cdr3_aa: CASNPGEYNEQFF

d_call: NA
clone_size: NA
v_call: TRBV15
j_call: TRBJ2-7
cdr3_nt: TGTGCCACCAGCAGAGACATTAGCCACGAGCAGTACTTC
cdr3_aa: CATSRDISHEQYF

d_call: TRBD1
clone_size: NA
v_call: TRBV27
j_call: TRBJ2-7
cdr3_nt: TGTGCCAGCGGGTATACAGGGGAGACCTACGAGCAGTACTTC
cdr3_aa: CASGYTGETYEQYF

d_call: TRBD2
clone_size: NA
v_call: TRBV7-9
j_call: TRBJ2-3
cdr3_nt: TGTGCCAGCAGCTCCCCCGGGCTAGCGGAATCAAAAGATACGCAGTATTTT
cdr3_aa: CASSSPGLAESKDTQYF

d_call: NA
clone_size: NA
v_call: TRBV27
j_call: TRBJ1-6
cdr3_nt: TGTGCCAGCAGTTTCCGGGACTATAATTCACCCCTCCACTTT
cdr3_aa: CASSFRDYNSPLHF

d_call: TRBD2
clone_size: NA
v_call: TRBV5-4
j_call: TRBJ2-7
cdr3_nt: TGTGCCAGCAGCCACCTAGCGGGAGGGCCGATCTACGAGCAGTACTTC
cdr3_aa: CASSHLAGGPIYEQYF

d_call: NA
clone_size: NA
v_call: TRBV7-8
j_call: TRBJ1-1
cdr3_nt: TGTGCCAGCAGCTTAACGACAGGCGCGAACACTGAAGCTTTCTTT
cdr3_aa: CASSLTTGANTEAFF

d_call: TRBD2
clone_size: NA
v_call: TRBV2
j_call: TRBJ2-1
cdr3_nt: TGTGCCAGCAGTGGACTAGCGGGAGAGACGGCATACAATGAGCAGTTCTTC
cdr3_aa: CASSGLAGETAYNEQFF

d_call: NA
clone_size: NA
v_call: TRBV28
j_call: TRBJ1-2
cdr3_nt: TGTGCCAGCAGTTTGGGTGGGAACTATGGCTACACCTTC
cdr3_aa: CASSLGGNYGYTF

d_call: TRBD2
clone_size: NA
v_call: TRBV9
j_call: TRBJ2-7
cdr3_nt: TGTGCCAGCAGCGGTAGCGGGGCGACCTACGAGCAGTACTTC
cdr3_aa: CASSGSGATYEQYF

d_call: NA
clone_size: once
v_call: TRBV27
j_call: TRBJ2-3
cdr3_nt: TGTGCCAGCAGTTTGGAGGTTTCAGCACTCGATACGCAGTATTTT
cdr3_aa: CASSLEVSALDTQYF

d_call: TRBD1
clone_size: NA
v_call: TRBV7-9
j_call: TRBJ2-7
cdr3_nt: TGTGCCAGCAGCTTAGAGGGACAGAAGTACGAGCAGTACTTC
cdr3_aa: CASSLEGQKYEQYF

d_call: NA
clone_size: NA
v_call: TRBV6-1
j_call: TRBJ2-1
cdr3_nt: TGTGCCAGCAGTGATGGGGGGCCAGACAATGAGCAGTTCTTC
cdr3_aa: CASSDGGPDNEQFF

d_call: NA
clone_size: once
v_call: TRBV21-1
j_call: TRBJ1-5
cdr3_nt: TGTGCCAGACAGACAGATTATAGCAATCAGCCCCAGCATTTT
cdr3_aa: CARQTDYSNQPQHF

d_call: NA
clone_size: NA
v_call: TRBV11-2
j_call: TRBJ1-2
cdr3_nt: TGTGCCAGCAGCTTTGGGGCTCGGTATGGCTACACCTTC
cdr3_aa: CASSFGARYGYTF